These 20 T cell receptor beta chains were sequenced from one sample in a study of blood T cell repertoires in COVID-19. Repertoires were generated with immunoSEQ multiplex PCR, while TCRdb's copy carries only in-frame clones and drops some. The sample lists some 250,000 clones, roughly 77% occurring once. Sequenced sample: peripheral blood. The receptors stem from a woman at least 80 years old with acute or convalescent COVID-19.

The rearrangement joins TRBV19 to TRBJ1-5; perhaps TRBD1 as D (6 bases). The CDR3 consists of 14 residues. Germline lookup yields CDR1 LNHDA and CDR2 SQIVND (reference sequence). V dropped 6 bases and J dropped 7 bases, with 16 bases sitting between them. In nucleotides, the CDR3 is TGTGCCAGTAGGCTGGGGGGGGCAGGGCAGCCCCAGCATTTT. It yields the protein CASRLGGAGQPQHF. Complete variable domain (other parts from reference TRBV19 and TRBJ1-5): DGGITQSPKYLFRKEGQNVTLSCEQNLNHDAMYWYRQDPGQGLRLIYYSQIVNDFQKGDIAEGYSVSREKKESFPLTVTSAQKNPTAFYLCASRLGGAGQPQHFGDGTRLSIL.

The chain recombines TRBV2 with TRBJ2-5, with TRBD2 identical over 8 bases. CDR1 is SNHLY and CDR2 is FYNNEI in the germline V gene. The CDR3 length is 14 residues. V was clipped by 4 bases and J by 2 bases; unmatched bases: 3. CDR3 amino acids: CASSAPGGQETQYF. In DNA, the CDR3 is TGTGCCAGCAGTGCGCCGGGGGGGCAAGAGACCCAGTACTTC.

This clone showed up just a few times. The rearrangement links TRBV6-5 to TRBJ2-5; D is perhaps TRBD1 (7 bases). Trimming stripped 4 bases from V and 7 bases from J, with 16 bases between. CDR1 and CDR2 (germline): MNHEY, SVGAGI. The CDR3 covers 14 residues. The CDR3 reads CASSSGQRRVTQYF. CDR3 bases: TGTGCCAGCAGTTCGGGACAGAGGAGGGTGACCCAGTACTTC.

This clone has a handful of counts. The genes are TRBV19 and TRBJ1-6, with 7 bases that match TRBD1. CDR3 length: 13 residues. Looked up from germline, CDR1 is LNHDA and CDR2 is SQIVND (reference sequence). V dropped 5 bases and J dropped 8; count of bases not matched to a gene: 3. Here the CDR3 reads CASSDTGDSPLHF. In nucleotides, the CDR3 is TGTGCCAGTAGTGATACAGGGGATTCACCCCTCCACTTT.

J is TRBJ1-2 and V is TRBV2; D call uncertain. V lost 4 bases, J lost 8 bases, and 14 bases lay in between. The CDR3 extends over 13 amino acids. Germline CDR1 is SNHLY and CDR2 is FYNNEI. CDR3 protein: CASSVISGGGYTF. Here the CDR3 DNA reads TGTGCCAGCAGTGTCATATCGGGTGGGGGCTACACCTTC.

The chain is built from TRBV5-6 and TRBJ1-5, with TRBD1 matching over 12 bases. Germline lookup yields CDR1 SGHDT and CDR2 YYEEEE. The length of the CDR3 is 16 residues. V shed 3 bases, J shed 1 base, and the junction held 2 bases outside the gene matches. Written as DNA, the CDR3 is TGTGCCAGCAGCTCCGGGACAGGGGGCAGCAATCAGCCCCAGCATTTT. Its protein product is CASSSGTGGSNQPQHF. The full variable domain, completed using reference TRBV5-6 and TRBJ1-5, is DAGVTQSPTHLIKTRGQQVTLRCSPKSGHDTVSWYQQALGQGPQFIFQYYEEEERQRGNFPDRFSGHQFPNYSSELNVNALLLGDSALYLCASSSGTGGSNQPQHFGDGTRLSIL.

This CDR3 is CASSLRGLAGGKNIQYF. CDR3 DNA: TGTGCCAGCAGCTTGAGGGGCCTAGCGGGAGGGAAAAACATTCAGTACTTC. The rearrangement links TRBV5-6 to TRBJ2-4; the match to TRBD2 covers 12 bases. The germline gives CDR1 SGHDT, CDR2 YYEEEE. After removal of 1 base from V and 4 bases from J, the junction contained 6 bases not matched to a gene. This CDR3 is 17 amino acids long.

The V gene is TRBV6-5, the J gene TRBJ2-1, with 13 bases lining up with TRBD2. The junction had 6 bases not matched to a gene; V was cut back by 4 bases and J by 9 bases. CDR1 is MNHEY, CDR2 SVGAGI, per germline. This CDR3 region has 15 residues. The CDR3 sequence: CASSSPGLAGSEQFF. The DNA of the CDR3 is TGTGCCAGCAGTTCACCGGGACTAGCGGGATCTGAGCAGTTCTTC.

The chain couples TRBV7-9 to TRBJ2-3, with D perhaps TRBD2 (7 bases). The germline V and J ends were trimmed by 4 bases and 5 bases, with 22 bases remaining between them. The CDR3 covers 17 residues. CDR1 is SEHNR and CDR2 is FQNEAQ in the germline V gene (reference sequence). CDR3 DNA: TGTGCCAGCAGCTCCGGAGCGGGGCAGGGGACAAGAGATACGCAGTATTTT. Translating it yields CASSSGAGQGTRDTQYF.

V and J are TRBV9 and TRBJ1-2; D gene unclear. With 0 bases removed from V and 4 bases from J, the gap between germline ends came to 13 bases. Germline V CDR1 and CDR2: SGDLS, YYNGEE. CDR3 length equals 15 residues. The CDR3 nucleotides read TGTGCCAGCAGCGTAGCTACGAGGGAGAGCTATGGCTACACCTTC. Residues: CASSVATRESYGYTF.

The chain employs TRBV5-1 and TRBJ2-1; tentatively, D is TRBD2 (7 bases). Germline V gives CDR1 SGHRS, CDR2 YFSETQ. This CDR3 spans 16 amino acids. V shed 0 bases and J shed 9 bases, with 19 bases lying between them. CDR3 amino acids: CASSLGAAGQTFEQFF. The CDR3, as DNA: TGCGCCAGCAGCTTGGGGGCAGCGGGACAAACGTTTGAGCAGTTCTTC.

The rearrangement links TRBV5-5 to TRBJ1-4, with TRBD1 as a possible D gene (6 bases). The germline V gene has CDR1 SGHKS and CDR2 YYEKEE (reference sequence). V was pared by 4 bases and J by 8 bases, with 12 bases between. This CDR3 has 13 amino acids. CDR3: CASSPYDREKLFF. Here the CDR3 DNA reads TGTGCCAGCAGCCCCTACGACAGGGAAAAACTGTTTTTT.

This clone came up a few times. The V and J genes are TRBV5-1 and TRBJ2-3; 10 bases are a match to TRBD1. The junction had 5 bases not matched to a gene; V was cut back by 0 bases and J by 1 base. CDR3 length: 17 amino acids. Germline CDR1 and CDR2: SGHRS and YFSETQ. The CDR3 coding sequence is TGCGCCAGCAGCTTGGGACAGGGGGCAGGGGGCACAGATACGCAGTATTTT. Translation gives CASSLGQGAGGTDTQYF.

This clone has more than one count but fewer than ten. This chain joins TRBV5-1 and TRBJ2-1, with a weak D call TRBD2 (6 bases). The germline V gene has CDR1 SGHRS and CDR2 YFSETQ. Deletions cut 2 bases from V and 6 bases from J, with 9 bases between. The CDR3 sequence is 13 residues long. As DNA, the CDR3 is TGCGCCAGCAGCTTCACGGGAGTCAATGAGCAGTTCTTC. Its translation is CASSFTGVNEQFF.

The CDR3, as DNA: TGTGCCAGCAGTTCTTCAGTGTCCTACGAGCAGTACTTC. Translation: CASSSSVSYEQYF. This chain joins TRBV12-3 or TRBV12-4 and TRBJ2-7, with D hard to call. Trimming left V 4 bases short and J 1 base short, with 8 bases between. The length of the CDR3 is 13 residues.

The chain carries TRBV18 and TRBJ2-3; 11 bases fit TRBD2. CDR3 length: 15 amino acids. The junction had 2 bases not matched to a gene; V was cut back by 2 bases and J by 4 bases. Germline V lookup: CDR1 KGHSH, CDR2 LQKENI. DNA for the CDR3: TGTGCCAGCTCACCAATAGCGGGGGGGTCAGATACGCAGTATTTT. It translates to CASSPIAGGSDTQYF.

This rearrangement joins TRBV7-2 to TRBJ2-2; a possible D gene is TRBD1 (5 bases). This CDR3 has 15 residues. Germline lookup yields CDR1 SGHTA and CDR2 FQGNSA. V was pared by 1 base and J by 6 bases, with 12 bases between. The CDR3 sequence: CASSLGQQWAGELFF. CDR3 bases: TGTGCCAGCAGCTTAGGACAGCAGTGGGCCGGGGAGCTGTTTTTT.

The chain combines TRBV3-1 (or the pseudogene TRBV3-2) with TRBJ2-1, with D tentatively TRBD2 (7 bases). Germline CDR1 reads LGHDT; CDR2 reads YNNKEL (reference sequence). The CDR3 length is 14 residues. The V and J ends lost 3 bases and 9 bases respectively, with 15 bases between them. The CDR3 coding sequence is TGTGCCAGCAGCCATAATCCAGGGGAGGGTGAGCAGTTCTTC. Its translation: CASSHNPGEGEQFF.

The V and J genes are TRBV19 and TRBJ1-5, with no clear D. V dropped 0 bases and J dropped 6 bases, with 18 bases sitting between them. CDR1 and CDR2 (germline): LNHDA, SQIVND (reference sequence). The CDR3 consists of 17 residues. CDR3 region: CASSIDPPGRMGQPQHF. For the CDR3, the DNA is TGTGCCAGTAGTATAGATCCACCGGGGAGGATGGGTCAGCCCCAGCATTTT.

The chain joins TRBV5-4 to TRBJ2-7, with 7 bases fitting TRBD1. Germline loops: CDR1 SGHNT, CDR2 YYREEE (reference sequence). Germline trimming cut 0 bases from V and 2 bases from J; bases unmatched to any gene: 2. This CDR3 has 14 residues. The CDR3 bases are TGTGCCAGCAGCTTGGACCAGGGGGCCTACGAGCAGTACTTC. Amino acid sequence: CASSLDQGAYEQYF.